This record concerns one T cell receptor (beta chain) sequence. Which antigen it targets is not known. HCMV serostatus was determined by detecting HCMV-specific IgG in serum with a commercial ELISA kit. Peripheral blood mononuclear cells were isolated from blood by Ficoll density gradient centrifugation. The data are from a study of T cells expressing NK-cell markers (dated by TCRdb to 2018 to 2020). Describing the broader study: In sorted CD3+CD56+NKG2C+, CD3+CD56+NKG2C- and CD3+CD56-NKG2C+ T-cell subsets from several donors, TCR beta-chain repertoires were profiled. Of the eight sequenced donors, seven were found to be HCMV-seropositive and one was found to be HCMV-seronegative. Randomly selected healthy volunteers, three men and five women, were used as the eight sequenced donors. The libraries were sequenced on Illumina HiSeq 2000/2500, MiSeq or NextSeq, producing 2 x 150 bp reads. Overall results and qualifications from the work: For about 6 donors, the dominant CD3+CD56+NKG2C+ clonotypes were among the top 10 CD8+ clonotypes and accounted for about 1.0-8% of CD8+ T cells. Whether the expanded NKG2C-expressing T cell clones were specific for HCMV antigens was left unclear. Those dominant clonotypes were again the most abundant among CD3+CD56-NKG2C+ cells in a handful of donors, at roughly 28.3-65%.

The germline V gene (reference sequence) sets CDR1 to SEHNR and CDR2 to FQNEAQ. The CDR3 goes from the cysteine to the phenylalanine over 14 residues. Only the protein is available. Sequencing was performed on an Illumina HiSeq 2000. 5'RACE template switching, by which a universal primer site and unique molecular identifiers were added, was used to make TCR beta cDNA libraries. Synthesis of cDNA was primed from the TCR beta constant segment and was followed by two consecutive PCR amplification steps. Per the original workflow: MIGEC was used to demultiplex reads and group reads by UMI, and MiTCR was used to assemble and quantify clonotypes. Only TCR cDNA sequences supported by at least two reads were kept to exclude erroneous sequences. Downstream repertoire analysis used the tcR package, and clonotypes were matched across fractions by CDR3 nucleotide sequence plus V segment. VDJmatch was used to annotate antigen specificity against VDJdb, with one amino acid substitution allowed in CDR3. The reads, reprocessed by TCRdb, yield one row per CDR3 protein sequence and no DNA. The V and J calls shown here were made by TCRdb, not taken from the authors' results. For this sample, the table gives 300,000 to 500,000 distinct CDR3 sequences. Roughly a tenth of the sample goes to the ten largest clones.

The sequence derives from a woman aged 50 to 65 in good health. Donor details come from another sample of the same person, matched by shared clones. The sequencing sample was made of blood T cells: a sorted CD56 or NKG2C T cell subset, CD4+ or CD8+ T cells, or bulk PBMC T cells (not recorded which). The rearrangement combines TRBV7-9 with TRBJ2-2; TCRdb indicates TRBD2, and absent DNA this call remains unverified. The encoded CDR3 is CASSLEAGVGELFF.